This T cell receptor (beta chain) stems from a study of regulatory T cells in long-lasting Graves disease. General observations from the study: Peripheral blood, not thyroid tissue, was the sole material studied. Persistent Graves' patients showed less TCR diversity than newly diagnosed ones.

Through Arm-PCR of CDR3 regions and iRepertoire HTBI primers, TCR beta libraries were built. TCRdb re-analysed the multiplex PCR reads in MiXCR, keeping a single row per CDR3 protein. The data hold approximately 380,000 distinct CDR3 sequences, with about 20% observed a single time. Time point: persistent/refractory GD, antithyroid drugs over 5 years with positive TRAb. RNA extracted from PBMCs served as the sequencing template. Peripheral blood, at approximately 10 milliliters, went into EDTA tubes. Regarding this clonotype: Its matching antigen is unknown.

This CDR3 comprises 15 residues. CDR1 MNHGY and CDR2 SVAAGI come from the germline V gene. Trimming took 4 bases from V and 4 from J; bases not matched to a gene: 7. This material consisted of peripheral blood mononuclear cells (PBMCs), taken when the disease was refractory, from a patient treated with antithyroid drugs. The V and J genes are TRBV6-9 and TRBJ2-3; 8 nucleotides align to TRBD2. The sequence was obtained from a female donor with Graves disease. CDR3 residues: CASSSQREWADTQYF. CDR3 nucleotide sequence: TGTGCCAGCAGTTCCCAGCGGGAGTGGGCAGATACGCAGTATTTT.